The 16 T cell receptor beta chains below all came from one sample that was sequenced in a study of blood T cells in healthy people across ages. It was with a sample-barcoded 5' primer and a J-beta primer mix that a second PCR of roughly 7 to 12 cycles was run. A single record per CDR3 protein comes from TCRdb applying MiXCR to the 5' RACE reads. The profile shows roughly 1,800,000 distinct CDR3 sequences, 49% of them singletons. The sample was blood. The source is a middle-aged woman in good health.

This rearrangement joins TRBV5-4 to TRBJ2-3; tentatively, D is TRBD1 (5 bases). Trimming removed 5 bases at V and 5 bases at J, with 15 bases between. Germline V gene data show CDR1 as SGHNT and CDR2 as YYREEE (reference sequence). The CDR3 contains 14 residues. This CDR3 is CASRPETAGDTQYF. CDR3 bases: TGTGCCAGCAGACCAGAGACAGCTGGAGATACGCAGTATTTT.

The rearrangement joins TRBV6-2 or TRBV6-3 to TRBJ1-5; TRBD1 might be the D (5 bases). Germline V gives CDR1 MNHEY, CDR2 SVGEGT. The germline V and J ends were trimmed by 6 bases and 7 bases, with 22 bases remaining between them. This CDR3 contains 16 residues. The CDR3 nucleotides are TGTGCCAGCAGCGATTCCGGGACGGGAAGGAAACAGCCCCAGCATTTT. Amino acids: CASSDSGTGRKQPQHF.

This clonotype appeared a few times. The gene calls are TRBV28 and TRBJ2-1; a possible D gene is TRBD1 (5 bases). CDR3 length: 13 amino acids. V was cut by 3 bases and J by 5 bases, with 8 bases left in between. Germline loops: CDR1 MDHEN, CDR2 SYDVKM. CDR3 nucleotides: TGTGCCAGCAGTTTTGTAGGGGACAATGAGCAGTTCTTC. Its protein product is CASSFVGDNEQFF. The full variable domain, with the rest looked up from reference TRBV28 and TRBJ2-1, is DVKVTQSSRYLVKRTGEKVFLECVQDMDHENMFWYRQDPGLGLRLIYFSYDVKMKEKGDIPEGYSVSREKKERFSLILESASTNQTSMYLCASSFVGDNEQFFGPGTRLTVL.

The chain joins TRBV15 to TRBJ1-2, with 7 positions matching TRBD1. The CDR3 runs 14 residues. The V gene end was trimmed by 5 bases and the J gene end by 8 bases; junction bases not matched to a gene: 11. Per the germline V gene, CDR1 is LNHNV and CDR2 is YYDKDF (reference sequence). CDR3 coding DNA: TGTGCCACCAGCTTGGACAGGTTGTCCGTCGGCTACACCTTC. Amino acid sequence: CATSLDRLSVGYTF. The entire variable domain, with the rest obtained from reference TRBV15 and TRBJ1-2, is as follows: DAMVIQNPRYQVTQFGKPVTLSCSQTLNHNVMYWYQQKSSQAPKLLFHYYDKDFNNEADTPDNFQSRRPNTSFCFLDIRSPGLGDTAMYLCATSLDRLSVGYTFGSGTRLTVV.

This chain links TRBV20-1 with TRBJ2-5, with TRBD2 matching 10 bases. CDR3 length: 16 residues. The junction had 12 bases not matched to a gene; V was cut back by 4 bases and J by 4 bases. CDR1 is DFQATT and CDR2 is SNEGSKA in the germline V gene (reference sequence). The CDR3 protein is CSATDIAGGPSETQYF. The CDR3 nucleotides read TGCAGTGCTACAGACATAGCGGGGGGCCCATCAGAGACCCAGTACTTC.

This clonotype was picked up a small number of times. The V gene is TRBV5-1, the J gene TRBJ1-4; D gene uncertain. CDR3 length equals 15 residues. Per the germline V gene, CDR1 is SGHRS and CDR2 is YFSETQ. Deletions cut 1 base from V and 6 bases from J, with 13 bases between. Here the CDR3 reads CASSLNYGRDEKLFF. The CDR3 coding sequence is TGCGCCAGCAGCTTGAATTATGGACGGGATGAAAAACTGTTTTTT.

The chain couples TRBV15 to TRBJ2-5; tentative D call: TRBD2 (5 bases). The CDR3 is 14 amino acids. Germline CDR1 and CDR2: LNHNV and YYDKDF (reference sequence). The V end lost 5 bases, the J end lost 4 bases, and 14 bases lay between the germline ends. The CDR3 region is CATSPERVGETQYF. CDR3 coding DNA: TGTGCCACCAGCCCTGAGAGGGTAGGAGAGACCCAGTACTTC.

DNA for the CDR3: TGTGCCAGCAGCCCCCAGACAGGGGTTAATTCACCCCTCCACTTT. This translates into CASSPQTGVNSPLHF. This sequence joins TRBV6-1 and TRBJ1-6; TRBD1 agrees at 8 bases. The germline gives CDR1 MNHNS, CDR2 SASEGT. With 6 bases clipped from V and 6 bases from J, the junction kept 7 bases outside the gene matches. The length of the CDR3 is 15 residues.

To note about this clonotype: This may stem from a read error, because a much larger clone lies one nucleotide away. CDR3 in DNA: TGTGCCAGCAGTGCCCCCGGGACAGGGTCCTACGAGCAGTACTTC. Amino acids: CASSAPGTGSYEQYF. This chain connects TRBV28 to TRBJ2-5, with 9 bases that match TRBD1. The closer fit of TRBJ2-7 to the DNA end suggests the J call may be wrong. Germline CDR1 and CDR2: MDHEN and SYDVKM. The CDR3 loop spans 15 amino acids.

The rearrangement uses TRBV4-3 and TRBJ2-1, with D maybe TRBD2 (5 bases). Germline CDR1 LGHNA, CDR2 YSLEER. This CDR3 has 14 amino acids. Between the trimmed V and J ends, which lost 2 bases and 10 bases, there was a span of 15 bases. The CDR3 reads CASSQKAGPNEQFF. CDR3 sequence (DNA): TGCGCCAGCAGCCAAAAGGCGGGCCCAAACGAGCAGTTCTTC.

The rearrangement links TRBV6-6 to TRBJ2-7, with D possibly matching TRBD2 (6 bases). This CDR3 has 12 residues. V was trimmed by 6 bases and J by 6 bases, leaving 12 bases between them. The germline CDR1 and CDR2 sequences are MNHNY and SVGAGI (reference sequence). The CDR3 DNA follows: TGTGCCAGCAGCGGAGGGAATGGCGAGCAGTACTTC. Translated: CASSGGNGEQYF.

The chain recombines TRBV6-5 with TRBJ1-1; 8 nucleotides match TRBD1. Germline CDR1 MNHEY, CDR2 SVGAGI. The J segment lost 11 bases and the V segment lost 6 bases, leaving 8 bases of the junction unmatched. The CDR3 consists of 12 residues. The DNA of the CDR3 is TGTGCCAGCAGCCAGGGACAGGCTCGCGCTTTCTTT. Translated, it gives CASSQGQARAFF.

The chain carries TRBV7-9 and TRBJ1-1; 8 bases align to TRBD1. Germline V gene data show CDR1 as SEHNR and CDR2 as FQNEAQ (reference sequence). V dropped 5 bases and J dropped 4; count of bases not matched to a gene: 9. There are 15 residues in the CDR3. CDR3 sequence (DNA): TGTGCCAGCAGCCCCTTGACAGGGGAGATCACTGAAGCTTTCTTT. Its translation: CASSPLTGEITEAFF.

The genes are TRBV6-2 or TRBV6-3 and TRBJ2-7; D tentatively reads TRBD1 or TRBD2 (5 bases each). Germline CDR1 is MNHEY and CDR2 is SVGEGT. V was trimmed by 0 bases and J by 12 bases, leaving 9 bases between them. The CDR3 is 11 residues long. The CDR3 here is CASSYSTGRYF. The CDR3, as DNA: TGTGCCAGCAGTTACTCGACGGGACGGTACTTC.

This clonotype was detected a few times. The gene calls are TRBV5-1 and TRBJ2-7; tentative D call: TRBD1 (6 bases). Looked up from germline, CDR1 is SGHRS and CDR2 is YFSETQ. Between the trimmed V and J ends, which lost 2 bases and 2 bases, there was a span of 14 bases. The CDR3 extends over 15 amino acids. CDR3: CASSLQGVGAYEQYF. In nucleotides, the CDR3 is TGCGCCAGCAGCTTACAGGGTGTGGGGGCCTACGAGCAGTACTTC.

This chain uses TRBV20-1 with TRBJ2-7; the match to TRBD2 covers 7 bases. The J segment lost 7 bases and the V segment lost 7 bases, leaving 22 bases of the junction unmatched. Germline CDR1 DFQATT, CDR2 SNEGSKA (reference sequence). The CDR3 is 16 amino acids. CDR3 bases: TGCAGTGTTTTTTCGCGGGGCGGGAGCCCATACGGGGAGCAGTACTTC. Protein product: CSVFSRGGSPYGEQYF.